Below are 3 T cell receptor beta chains sequenced from a single sample in a study of metastatic and nonmetastatic thyroid tumors. MiXCR re-clonotyped the PCR reads for TCRdb. The data contain roughly 7,400 clones, under 30% of them seen just once; the ten biggest clones take up 25%. All patients were untreated before thyroid surgery. Sequenced sample: adjacent normal tissue. The receptor set was obtained from a male donor with papillary thyroid cancer or a benign thyroid nodule (not recorded which). Some clones in this sample may be carry-over from other donors' samples.

The V call is TRBV20-1, the J call TRBJ2-1; the match to TRBD1 covers 10 bases. CDR3 size: 16 residues. Germline lookup yields CDR1 DFQATT and CDR2 SNEGSKA (reference sequence). Trimming at V came to 2 bases and at J to 6 bases, leaving 10 bases not matched to a gene. The CDR3 nucleotides read TGCAGTGCTAGACCGACCGATGGGACAGGGGTCAATGAGCAGTTCTTC. Protein product: CSARPTDGTGVNEQFF.

This chain links TRBV5-1 with TRBJ1-4; D perhaps matches TRBD1 (6 bases). V lost 4 bases and J 5 bases, leaving 12 bases between the germline ends. In germline, CDR1 is SGHRS, CDR2 YFSETQ. The CDR3 consists of 14 residues. DNA of the CDR3: TGCGCCAGCAGCCTTCTTGGGGGCAATGAAAAACTGTTTTTT. It specifies CASSLLGGNEKLFF.

A few counts support this clone. The CDR3 bases are TGTGCCAGCAGCCCTTACGATCAGCCCCAGCATTTT. This gives the protein CASSPYDQPQHF. The rearrangement links TRBV12-3 or TRBV12-4 to TRBJ1-5; D remains unclear. Trimming stripped 6 bases from V and 5 bases from J, with 8 bases between. This CDR3 is 12 amino acids long.